Sequencing of this T cell receptor beta chain was carried out in a study of blood T cell repertoires in COVID-19. About the research overall: Samples came from the United States, Italy and Spain, spanning acute and convalescent COVID-19. T cells, B-cell-depleted T cells, or PBMCs supplied cDNA or gDNA.

As originally analysed: Counts of nucleated cells, estimated from reference gene primer amplification, were obtained. This table comes from immunoSEQ multiplex PCR, and its TCRdb copy is limited to in-frame clones, with some not included. V, J and clone size derive from that table, while D and trimming were established from the DNA sequence. The sample records about 140,000 clones, over 70% being singletons. The source is a man aged 65-85 years who had recovered from COVID-19. Sequenced material: peripheral blood.

CDR3 sequence reads: CASSLRDHSGDTQYF. The CDR3 DNA sequence: TGTGCCAGCAGTTTGCGGGACCACTCCGGAGATACGCAGTATTTT. The V gene is TRBV27, the J gene TRBJ2-3; D is possibly TRBD2 (6 bases). Per germline, CDR1 MNHEY and CDR2 SMNVEV (reference sequence). The CDR3 spans 15 residues. V was trimmed by 3 bases and J by 5 bases, leaving 15 bases between them.